A single T cell receptor (beta chain) is shown here with its context. TCRdb's table, derived via immunoSEQ multiplex PCR, lists solely in-frame clones and lacks some. Among about 130,000 clones listed, nearly 70% were seen once. The CDR3 has 16 residues. The germline V gene has CDR1 SGHVS and CDR2 FQNEAQ. V gave up 1 base and J gave up 4 bases; unmatched junction bases: 8. These data originate in a study of blood T cell repertoires in COVID-19. The V gene is TRBV7-8, the J gene TRBJ2-3, with 7 bases lining up with TRBD1. This TCR came from a woman aged 70-85 years with acute or convalescent COVID-19. The material sequenced was peripheral blood. The CDR3 nucleotides are TGTGCCAGCAGCTTAGGGTCAGGGGGTCTCCCAGATACGCAGTATTTT. It codes for CASSLGSGGLPDTQYF.